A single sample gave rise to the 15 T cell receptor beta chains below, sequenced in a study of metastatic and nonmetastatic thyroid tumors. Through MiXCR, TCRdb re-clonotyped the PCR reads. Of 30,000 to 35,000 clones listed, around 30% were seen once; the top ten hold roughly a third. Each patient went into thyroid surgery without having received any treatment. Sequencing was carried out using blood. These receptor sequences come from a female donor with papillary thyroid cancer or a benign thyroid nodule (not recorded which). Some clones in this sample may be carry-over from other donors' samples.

The CDR3 region has the DNA TGTGCCAGCACCATGTCCGGATACGAGCAGTACTTC. Amino acids: CASTMSGYEQYF. The chain combines TRBV28 with TRBJ2-7, with unresolved D. V was clipped by 7 bases and J by 4 bases, with 11 bases between them. Germline assignment: CDR1 MDHEN and CDR2 SYDVKM. The CDR3 loop spans 12 amino acids. Drawing the rest from reference TRBV28 and TRBJ2-7, the complete variable domain is DVKVTQSSRYLVKRTGEKVFLECVQDMDHENMFWYRQDPGLGLRLIYFSYDVKMKEKGDIPEGYSVSREKKERFSLILESASTNQTSMYLCASTMSGYEQYFGPGTRLTVT.

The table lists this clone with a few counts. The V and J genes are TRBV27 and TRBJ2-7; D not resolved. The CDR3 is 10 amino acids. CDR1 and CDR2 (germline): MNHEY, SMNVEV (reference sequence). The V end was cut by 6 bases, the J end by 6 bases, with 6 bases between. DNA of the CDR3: TGTGCCAGCAGGATGAGCGAGCAGTACTTC. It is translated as CASRMSEQYF.

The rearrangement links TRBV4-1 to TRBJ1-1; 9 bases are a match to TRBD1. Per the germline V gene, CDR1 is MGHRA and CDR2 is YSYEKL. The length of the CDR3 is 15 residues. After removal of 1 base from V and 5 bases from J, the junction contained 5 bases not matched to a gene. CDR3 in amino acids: CASSQGDRVVTEAFF. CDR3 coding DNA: TGCGCCAGCAGCCAAGGGGACAGGGTTGTGACTGAAGCTTTCTTT.

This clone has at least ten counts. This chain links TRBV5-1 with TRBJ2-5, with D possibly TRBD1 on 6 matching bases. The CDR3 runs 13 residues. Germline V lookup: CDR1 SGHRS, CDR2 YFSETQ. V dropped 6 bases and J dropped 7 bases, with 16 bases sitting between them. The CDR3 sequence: CASMPGHPGTQYF. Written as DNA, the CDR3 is TGCGCCAGCATGCCGGGACACCCAGGGACCCAGTACTTC.

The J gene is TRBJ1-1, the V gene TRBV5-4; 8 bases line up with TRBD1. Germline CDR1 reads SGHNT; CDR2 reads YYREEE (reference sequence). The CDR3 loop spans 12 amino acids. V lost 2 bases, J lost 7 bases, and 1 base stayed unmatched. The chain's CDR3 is CASSFDRGEAFF. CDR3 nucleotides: TGTGCCAGCAGCTTTGACAGGGGTGAAGCTTTCTTT.

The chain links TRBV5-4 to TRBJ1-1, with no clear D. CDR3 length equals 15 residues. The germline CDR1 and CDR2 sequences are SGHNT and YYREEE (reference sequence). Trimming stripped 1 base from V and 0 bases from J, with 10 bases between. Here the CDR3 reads CASSLTRVVNTEAFF. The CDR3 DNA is TGTGCCAGCAGCTTGACGAGGGTTGTGAACACTGAAGCTTTCTTT.

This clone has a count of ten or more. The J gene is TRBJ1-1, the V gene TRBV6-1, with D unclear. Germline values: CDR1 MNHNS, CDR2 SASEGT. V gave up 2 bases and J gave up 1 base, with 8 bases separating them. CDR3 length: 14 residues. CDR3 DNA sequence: TGTGCCAGCAGTGAATCGAATCAGAACACTGAAGCTTTCTTT. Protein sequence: CASSESNQNTEAFF.

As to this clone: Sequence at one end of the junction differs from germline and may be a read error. CDR3 bases: TGTGTCAGTAGTTTAGTGGCAGGGGACTCACCCCTCCACTTC. The encoded protein is CVSSLVAGDSPLHF. The J gene is TRBJ1-6, the V gene TRBV19; D is possibly TRBD1 (6 bases). Germline CDR1 reads LNHDA; CDR2 reads SQIVND (reference sequence). The CDR3 is 14 residues long.

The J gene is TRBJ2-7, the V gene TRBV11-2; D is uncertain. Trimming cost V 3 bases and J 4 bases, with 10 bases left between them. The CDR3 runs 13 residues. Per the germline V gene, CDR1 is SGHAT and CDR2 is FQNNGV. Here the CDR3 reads CASSFQVGYEQYF. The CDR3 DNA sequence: TGTGCCAGCAGCTTCCAGGTGGGTTACGAGCAGTACTTC.

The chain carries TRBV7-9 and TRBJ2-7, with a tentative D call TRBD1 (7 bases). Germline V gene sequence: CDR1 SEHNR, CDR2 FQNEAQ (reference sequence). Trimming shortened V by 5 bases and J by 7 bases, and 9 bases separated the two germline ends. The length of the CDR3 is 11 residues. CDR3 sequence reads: CASSPGGEQYF. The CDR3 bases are TGTGCCAGCAGCCCAGGGGGGGAGCAGTACTTC.

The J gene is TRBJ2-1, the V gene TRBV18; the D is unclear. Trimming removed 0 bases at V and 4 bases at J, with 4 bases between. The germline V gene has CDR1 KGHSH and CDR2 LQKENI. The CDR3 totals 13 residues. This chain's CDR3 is CASSPPTYNEQFF. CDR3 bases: TGTGCCAGCTCACCACCTACTTACAATGAGCAGTTCTTC.

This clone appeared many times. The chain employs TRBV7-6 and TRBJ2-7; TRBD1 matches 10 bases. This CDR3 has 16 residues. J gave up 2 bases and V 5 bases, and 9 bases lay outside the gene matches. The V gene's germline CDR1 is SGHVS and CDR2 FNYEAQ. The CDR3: CASSPGVGTGAYEQYF. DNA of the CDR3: TGTGCCAGCAGCCCCGGGGTAGGGACAGGGGCCTACGAGCAGTACTTC.

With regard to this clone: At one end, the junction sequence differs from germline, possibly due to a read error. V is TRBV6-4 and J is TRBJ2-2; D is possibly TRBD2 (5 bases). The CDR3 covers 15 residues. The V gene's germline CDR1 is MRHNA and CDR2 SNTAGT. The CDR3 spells CASSDSGVITGELFF. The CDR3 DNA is TGTGCCAGCAGTGACTCTGGAGTAATCACCGGGGAGCTGTTCTTT.

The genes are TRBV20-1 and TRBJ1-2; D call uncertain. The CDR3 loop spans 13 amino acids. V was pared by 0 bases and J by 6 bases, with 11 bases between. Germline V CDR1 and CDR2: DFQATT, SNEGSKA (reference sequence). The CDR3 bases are TGCAGTGCTAGAGACCCTATTTCCAATGGCTACACCTTC. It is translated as CSARDPISNGYTF.

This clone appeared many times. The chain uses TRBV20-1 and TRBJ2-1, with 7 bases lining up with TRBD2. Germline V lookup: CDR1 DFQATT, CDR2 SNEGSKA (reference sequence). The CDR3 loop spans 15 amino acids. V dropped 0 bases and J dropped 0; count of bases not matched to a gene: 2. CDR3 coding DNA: TGCAGTGCTAGAGATCCTAGCGGCTCCTACAATGAGCAGTTCTTC. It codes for CSARDPSGSYNEQFF.